These 13 T cell receptor beta chains were all obtained from the same sample, sequenced in a study of cytomegalovirus exposure and HLA in healthy donors. PCR was performed using 60 Vbeta and 13 Jbeta primers. TCRdb's table, derived via immunoSEQ multiplex PCR, lists solely in-frame clones and lacks some. The table includes some 150,000 clones, 65% to 80% detected once. Sequencing was performed on PBMCs. These receptors were obtained from a man in his forties in good health and CMV-seronegative.

V and J are TRBV4-3 and TRBJ2-7, with 7 positions matching TRBD1. Losses at the gene ends were 3 bases for V and 1 base for J; bases not matched to a gene: 3. This CDR3 spans 14 amino acids. Germline values: CDR1 LGHNA, CDR2 YSLEER. The CDR3 region is CASSQGTVSYEQYF. CDR3 DNA: TGCGCCAGCAGCCAGGGGACAGTGTCCTACGAGCAGTACTTC.

V and J are TRBV13 and TRBJ2-7, with 8 bases identical to TRBD1. The CDR3 runs 16 residues. Germline values: CDR1 PRHDT, CDR2 FYEKMQ (reference sequence). Trimming removed 1 base from V and 2 bases from J; junction bases left unmatched: 7. CDR3 bases: TGTGCCAGCAGCTTAGCGGCGACAGGGGTCGCCTACGAGCAGTACTTC. Its translation is CASSLAATGVAYEQYF.

This clone is a singleton in its sample. The chain has TRBV2 and TRBJ1-5; D possibly corresponds to TRBD1 (5 bases). The CDR3 is 14 amino acids. CDR1 is SNHLY and CDR2 is FYNNEI in the germline V gene. V was cut by 3 bases and J by 5 bases, with 11 bases left in between. The CDR3 reads CASSEAGIYQPQHF. The CDR3 nucleotides are TGTGCCAGCAGTGAGGCAGGGATTTATCAGCCCCAGCATTTT.

CDR3 sequence: CASTLGNQPQHF. As DNA, the CDR3 is TGTGCCAGCACACTGGGCAATCAGCCCCAGCATTTT. This chain connects TRBV2 to TRBJ1-5; D call uncertain. V dropped 7 bases and J dropped 2 bases, with 6 bases sitting between them. The CDR3 extends over 12 amino acids. Germline CDR1 is SNHLY and CDR2 is FYNNEI.

J is TRBJ1-1 and V is TRBV19; TRBD1 aligns across 8 bases. The CDR3 covers 16 residues. CDR1 is LNHDA and CDR2 is SQIVND in the germline V gene (reference sequence). V dropped 6 bases and J dropped 3; count of bases not matched to a gene: 12. Written as DNA, the CDR3 is TGTGCCAGTAGCGCAGGACAGGGTTGGCTGGACACTGAAGCTTTCTTT. This translates into CASSAGQGWLDTEAFF.

This clone was seen a handful of times. The CDR3 spells CASSPDRGNQPQHF. The CDR3 DNA reads TGTGCCAGCAGCCCGGACAGGGGCAATCAGCCCCAGCATTTT. This sequence joins TRBV7-2 and TRBJ1-5, with 8 nucleotides matching TRBD1. Trimming removed 5 bases from V and 2 bases from J; junction bases left unmatched: 2. This CDR3 spans 14 amino acids. From germline, CDR1 is SGHTA and CDR2 FQGNSA.

The rearrangement links TRBV5-1 to TRBJ2-3; D call uncertain. Germline CDR1 SGHRS, CDR2 YFSETQ. The CDR3 runs 15 residues. Trimming removed 0 bases from V and 0 bases from J, with 8 bases in between. The DNA of the CDR3 is TGCGCCAGCAGCTTGGCCCCCCTTAGCACAGATACGCAGTATTTT. Translated: CASSLAPLSTDTQYF.

As for this clone: Other DNA sequences in the sample encode the same CDR3. The V gene is TRBV2, the J gene TRBJ1-5; D call uncertain. Trimming left V 5 bases short and J 0 bases short, with 5 bases between. The CDR3 length is 13 residues. The germline gives CDR1 SNHLY, CDR2 FYNNEI. CDR3: CASSRDSNQPQHF. The CDR3 nucleotides read TGTGCCAGCAGTCGGGATAGCAATCAGCCCCAGCATTTT.

This sequence joins TRBV6-5 and TRBJ2-1; D perhaps matches TRBD1 (5 bases). CDR1 MNHEY and CDR2 SVGAGI come from the germline V gene. V shed 4 bases and J shed 2 bases, with 15 bases lying between them. The CDR3 totals 16 residues. The CDR3 nucleotides are TGTGCCAGCAGTTCGGTCGTTGGGGCGGCCTACAATGAGCAGTTCTTC. Encoded protein: CASSSVVGAAYNEQFF.

The rearrangement uses TRBV4-1 and TRBJ2-2, with 7 nucleotides matching TRBD2. The CDR3 is 17 residues long. J was trimmed by 2 bases and V by 5 bases; bases with no gene match: 11. In germline, CDR1 is MGHRA, CDR2 YSYEKL. The CDR3 is CASSYSSSGPNTGELFF. CDR3 coding DNA: TGCGCCAGCAGCTACTCGTCTAGCGGACCTAACACCGGGGAGCTGTTTTTT.

The V gene is TRBV29-1, the J gene TRBJ2-7; no clear D. The CDR3 covers 13 residues. Per germline, CDR1 SQVTM and CDR2 ANQGSEA. The V and J ends lost 1 base and 4 bases respectively, with 11 bases between them. The CDR3 coding sequence is TGCAGCGTTGAAGTGCCGTCTAGTTACGAGCAGTACTTC. As protein: CSVEVPSSYEQYF.

The rearrangement joins TRBV5-4 to TRBJ2-5; TRBD1 agrees at 9 bases. TRBJ2-7 explains the end of the DNA better; the J call may be wrong. The CDR3 runs 15 residues. Germline V gene sequence: CDR1 SGHNT, CDR2 YYREEE (reference sequence). CDR3 in amino acids: CASSLGGQGINEQYF. CDR3 DNA: TGTGCCAGCAGCTTGGGGGGACAGGGCATTAACGAGCAGTACTTC.

This sequence joins TRBV6-4 and TRBJ1-5, with 7 bases that match TRBD1. The germline gives CDR1 MRHNA, CDR2 SNTAGT. The V segment lost 8 bases and the J segment 6 bases; nucleotides outside the gene matches: 19. The CDR3 has 17 amino acids. CDR3: CASRRKRGPAKSQPQHF. Here the CDR3 DNA reads TGTGCCAGCCGGCGCAAGAGGGGGCCGGCGAAGAGTCAGCCCCAGCATTTT.